Included here is one T cell receptor beta chain sequence, with context. Trimming removed 0 bases at V and 4 bases at J, with 11 bases between. CDR1 is ENHRY, CDR2 SYGVKD, per germline. This CDR3 region has 15 residues. These data come from a study of blood T cell repertoires in COVID-19. Across the study: Acute and convalescent COVID-19 samples came from the United States, Italy and Spain.

This table comes from immunoSEQ multiplex PCR, and its TCRdb copy is limited to in-frame clones, with some not included. In the table there are roughly 84,000 clones, around 78% of which are singletons. This clonotype originated in a man between 60 and 75 years old with COVID-19, enrolled during active disease. The chain uses TRBV10-3 and TRBJ2-3, with a weak D call TRBD1 (5 bases). Specimen: peripheral blood. The CDR3 reads CAISESMGLADTQYF. CDR3 bases: TGTGCCATCAGTGAGTCGATGGGGCTAGCAGATACGCAGTATTTT.